Listed here are 31 T cell receptor beta chains from one sample, sequenced in a study of T-cell reconstitution after alpha-beta-depleted transplantation in children. Preparation of the TCRbeta library was carried out with unique molecular identifiers. TCRdb analysed the PCR reads with MiXCR anew, one entry per CDR3 protein. Of about 420,000 distinct CDR3 sequences in the sample, roughly 15% were seen once. Sequenced here: PBMCs, mostly from graft donor cells, sampled 360 days after TCRalphabeta/CD19-depleted stem cell transplant. These receptors originate from a boy under three years old who had a stem cell transplant for Wiskott-Aldrich syndrome, so the T cells may come from the graft donor.

For this clonotype: The junction and the germline gene differ at one end; a read error may be behind it. The rearrangement joins TRBV20-1 to TRBJ2-1; TRBD2 agrees at 13 bases. Germline V gene data show CDR1 as DFQATT and CDR2 as SNEGSKA (reference sequence). This CDR3 contains 16 residues. The CDR3, as DNA: TGCTGTGCTACCTGGGGACTAGCGGGATTCTACAATGAGCAGTTCTTC. Protein product: CCATWGLAGFYNEQFF.

To note about this clonotype: Since no conserved phenylalanine or tryptophan closes the CDR3, a read error is the likely cause. V usage is TRBV19 and J usage is TRBJ1-5; weak D call: TRBD1 (5 bases). The CDR3 contains 15 residues. Germline values: CDR1 LNHDA, CDR2 SQIVND (reference sequence). V lost 9 bases, J lost 4 bases, and 19 bases lay in between. CDR3 in amino acids: CASTYTGRLNQPQHL. The CDR3 DNA sequence: TGTGCCAGCACCTATACGGGACGTCTAAATCAGCCCCAGCATCTT.

This clonotype was counted many times. The genes are TRBV4-1 and TRBJ2-1; D may be TRBD2 (5 bases). V lost 0 bases and J 2 bases, leaving 11 bases between the germline ends. In germline, CDR1 is MGHRA, CDR2 YSYEKL. The CDR3 length is 16 residues. CDR3 bases: TGCGCCAGCAGCCAAGATCGGAGGATTCCCTACAATGAGCAGTTCTTC. It specifies CASSQDRRIPYNEQFF.

This chain joins TRBV20-1 and TRBJ1-1, with 7 bases aligning to TRBD1. The CDR3 covers 17 residues. V was pared by 3 bases and J by 1 base, with 14 bases of the junction left unmatched. The germline gives CDR1 DFQATT, CDR2 SNEGSKA (reference sequence). The CDR3 bases are TGCAGTGCTAGCGCCCCCGGGACAGAGACAGGGAACACTGAAGCTTTCTTT. Translating gives CSASAPGTETGNTEAFF.

The V and J genes are TRBV6-1 and TRBJ1-1; a weak D match, TRBD1 (5 bases). V lost 4 bases to trimming and J lost 3 bases, with 12 bases between them. Germline V lookup: CDR1 MNHNS, CDR2 SASEGT. CDR3 size: 14 residues. The CDR3 loop is CASSAARGYTEAFF. CDR3 nucleotides: TGTGCCAGCAGTGCCGCCCGGGGGTACACTGAAGCTTTCTTT.

This clonotype was recorded a few times. The chain has TRBV7-9 and TRBJ2-5; D possibly corresponds to TRBD2 (5 bases). Germline V gene lookup returns CDR1 SEHNR and CDR2 FQNEAQ (reference sequence). V gave up 0 bases and J gave up 7 bases, with 15 bases separating them. The CDR3 has 15 residues. CDR3 region: CASSLAKSGYGTQYF. In nucleotides, the CDR3 is TGTGCCAGCAGCTTAGCGAAGTCGGGGTATGGGACCCAGTACTTC.

The chain joins TRBV18 to TRBJ2-5, with TRBD2 matching over 9 bases. The ends lost 11 bases at V and 2 bases at J; junction bases unmatched: 9. There are 14 residues in the CDR3. CDR1 KGHSH and CDR2 LQKENI come from the germline V gene. CDR3 nucleotide sequence: TGTGCCTCGAGACCTAGCGGGGCTCAAGAGACCCAGTACTTC. Amino acid sequence: CASRPSGAQETQYF.

V is TRBV5-1 and J is TRBJ2-7, with 7 bases that match TRBD1. Germline V gene lookup returns CDR1 SGHRS and CDR2 YFSETQ. The V gene end was trimmed by 1 base and the J gene end by 3 bases; junction bases not matched to a gene: 7. The CDR3 contains 15 residues. CDR3 nucleotide sequence: TGCGCCAGCAGCTTGCTCCCGACAGGGATCTACGAGCAGTACTTC. Protein product: CASSLLPTGIYEQYF. Using reference TRBV5-1 and TRBJ2-7 for the parts outside the CDR3, the full variable domain is KAGVTQTPRYLIKTRGQQVTLSCSPISGHRSVSWYQQTPGQGLQFLFEYFSETQRNKGNFPGRFSGRQFSNSRSEMNVSTLELGDSALYLCASSLLPTGIYEQYFGPGTRLTVT.

This clonotype was detected ten times or more. The rearrangement uses TRBV12-3 or TRBV12-4 and TRBJ1-1, with no clear D. The V and J ends lost 3 bases and 0 bases respectively, with 8 bases between them. The CDR3 contains 14 residues. CDR3 nucleotide sequence: TGTGCCAGCAGTTTTGGCCGGATGAACACTGAAGCTTTCTTT. Its translation is CASSFGRMNTEAFF.

The chain employs TRBV4-1 and TRBJ2-4, with D possibly matching TRBD1 (6 bases). The CDR3 is 17 residues long. CDR1 MGHRA and CDR2 YSYEKL come from the germline V gene. Trimming cost V 0 bases and J 4 bases, with 16 bases left between them. The CDR3 is CASSQDYRDSVKNIQYF. CDR3 nucleotide sequence: TGCGCCAGCAGCCAAGACTACAGGGATTCGGTTAAAAACATTCAGTACTTC.

The CDR3 DNA reads as TGCGCCAGCAGCCAACGAATAAACACCGGGGAGCTGTTTTTT. This encodes CASSQRINTGELFF. The genes are TRBV4-1 and TRBJ2-2, with D unclear. The germline V and J ends were trimmed by 2 bases and 2 bases, with 6 bases remaining between them. The CDR3 is 14 residues long. Germline V CDR1 and CDR2: MGHRA, YSYEKL.

The sample holds one count of this clonotype. This could be a read error, since a much larger clone is one nucleotide away. The rearrangement uses TRBV29-1 and TRBJ2-7; 7 positions match TRBD1. CDR3 length: 12 residues. Germline CDR1 SQVTM, CDR2 ANQGSEA. The J segment lost 2 bases and the V segment lost 4 bases, leaving 2 bases of the junction unmatched. CDR3 loop: CSVAGTAYEQYF. For the CDR3, the DNA is TGCAGCGTTGCCGGGACAGCCTACGAGCAGTACTTC.

The V and J genes are TRBV7-9 and TRBJ1-5; 8 bases align to TRBD1. The CDR3 extends over 16 amino acids. CDR1 is SEHNR, CDR2 FQNEAQ, per germline (reference sequence). The V and J ends lost 6 bases and 1 base, in that order; junction bases with no gene match: 8. The CDR3 DNA reads TGTGCCAGCAGTTACAGGGGGGATGGGAGCAATCAGCCCCAGCATTTT. Translating it yields CASSYRGDGSNQPQHF.

This clonotype was observed a handful of times. J is TRBJ2-1 and V is TRBV5-1, with TRBD1 matching 10 bases. V trimming: 2 bases; J trimming: 4 bases; junction bases outside the gene matches: 3. Germline CDR1 and CDR2: SGHRS and YFSETQ. The CDR3 covers 15 residues. DNA for the CDR3: TGCGCCAGCAGCTTCCGGACAGGGGGGTACAATGAGCAGTTCTTC. It yields the protein CASSFRTGGYNEQFF. Drawing the rest from reference TRBV5-1 and TRBJ2-1, the complete variable domain is KAGVTQTPRYLIKTRGQQVTLSCSPISGHRSVSWYQQTPGQGLQFLFEYFSETQRNKGNFPGRFSGRQFSNSRSEMNVSTLELGDSALYLCASSFRTGGYNEQFFGPGTRLTVL.

The V gene is TRBV6-2 or TRBV6-3, the J gene TRBJ2-5; tentatively, D is TRBD2 (6 bases). The CDR3 is made up of 13 amino acids. Trimming removed 6 bases at V and 5 bases at J, with 13 bases between. Germline assignment: CDR1 MNHEY and CDR2 SVGEGT. CDR3 in amino acids: CASSSRGWETQYF. The CDR3 DNA is TGTGCCAGCAGCTCCCGGGGGTGGGAGACCCAGTACTTC.

This clonotype was recorded at least ten times. V and J are TRBV15 and TRBJ2-7, with no clear D. The CDR3 is 16 amino acids. V was shortened by 1 base and J by 0 bases, with 13 bases between the two germline ends. CDR1 and CDR2 from the germline V gene are LNHNV and YYDKDF (reference sequence). As DNA, the CDR3 is TGTGCCACCAGCAGAGTGAGGACGGGTCTCTCCTACGAGCAGTACTTC. It encodes CATSRVRTGLSYEQYF.

The J gene is TRBJ2-2, the V gene TRBV6-1; 8 bases are shared with TRBD1. This CDR3 spans 14 amino acids. Germline V gene data show CDR1 as MNHNS and CDR2 as SASEGT. V shed 8 bases, J shed 1 base, and the junction held 3 bases outside the gene matches. CDR3: CASRDRGNTGELFF. CDR3 coding DNA: TGTGCCAGCCGAGACAGGGGGAACACCGGGGAGCTGTTTTTT.

This clonotype has at least ten counts. J is TRBJ1-2 and V is TRBV12-3 or TRBV12-4; no definite D call. This CDR3 spans 14 amino acids. Trimming cost V 3 bases and J 4 bases, with 12 bases left between them. The CDR3 DNA reads as TGTGCCAGCAGTTTTGGACCGGTGGGCTATGGCTACACCTTC. Translation: CASSFGPVGYGYTF.

This clonotype was observed a handful of times. The V and J genes are TRBV12-3 or TRBV12-4 and TRBJ2-3; 9 bases match TRBD2. V was clipped by 5 bases and J by 1 base; unmatched bases: 4. This CDR3 has 15 residues. CDR3 sequence (DNA): TGTGCCAGCAGTACCTCTAGCGGGGGCACAGATACGCAGTATTTT. Its protein product is CASSTSSGGTDTQYF.

The chain is built from TRBV6-6 and TRBJ1-1; D remains unclear. Trimming removed 8 bases from V and 11 bases from J, with 15 bases in between. Per germline, CDR1 MNHNY and CDR2 SVGAGI (reference sequence). The CDR3 sequence is 11 residues long. CDR3 sequence: CASSLARMAFF. DNA for the CDR3: TGTGCCAGCTCTCTGGCCAGGATGGCTTTCTTT.

In this sample, this clonotype turned up a few times. J is TRBJ2-7 and V is TRBV10-3, with D hard to call. The V end lost 3 bases, the J end lost 0 bases, and 6 bases lay between the germline ends. Germline CDR1 reads ENHRY; CDR2 reads SYGVKD. The CDR3 totals 13 residues. This CDR3 reads CAISDKASYEQYF. CDR3 DNA: TGTGCCATCAGTGACAAAGCCTCCTACGAGCAGTACTTC.

V gene TRBV5-1 combines with J gene TRBJ2-7; TRBD1 aligns across 10 bases. The junction had 2 bases not matched to a gene; V was cut back by 3 bases and J by 2 bases. Germline-derived CDR1 and CDR2 are SGHRS and YFSETQ. The CDR3 sequence is 14 residues long. Written as DNA, the CDR3 is TGCGCCAGCAGCTGGGACAGGGGAGCCTACGAGCAGTACTTC. Translating it yields CASSWDRGAYEQYF.

This clonotype was found a few times. The J gene is TRBJ2-7, the V gene TRBV10-1; TRBD1 matches at 10 bases. Germline CDR1 reads WNHNN; CDR2 reads SYGVQD (reference sequence). CDR3 length: 15 amino acids. Trimming took 3 bases from V and 7 from J; bases not matched to a gene: 9. CDR3 nucleotide sequence: TGCGCCAGCAGTGATGAAGGGACAGGGGTCTGGGAGCAGTACTTC. Encoded protein: CASSDEGTGVWEQYF.

The CDR3 here is CASRRGLAGDTDTQYF. The CDR3 DNA follows: TGTGCCAGCAGGCGAGGACTAGCGGGAGACACAGATACGCAGTATTTT. V and J are TRBV12-3 or TRBV12-4 and TRBJ2-3; TRBD2 agrees at 13 bases. V shed 6 bases, J shed 2 bases, and the junction held 5 bases outside the gene matches. CDR3 length: 16 amino acids.

The chain has TRBV10-2 and TRBJ2-1, with D possibly matching TRBD2 (5 bases). The CDR3 spans 13 residues. Germline assignment: CDR1 WSHSY and CDR2 SAAADI. V lost 6 bases, J lost 6 bases, and 12 bases lay in between. The CDR3, as DNA: TGCGCCAGCAGAGCGGCAGGACGCAATGAGCAGTTCTTC. Amino acid sequence: CASRAAGRNEQFF.

This sequence joins TRBV5-1 and TRBJ2-4, with 7 bases identical to TRBD1. This CDR3 is built from 15 residues. CDR1 and CDR2 from the germline V gene are SGHRS and YFSETQ. V shed 0 bases and J 9 bases; nucleotides not matched to a gene: 9. CDR3: CASSLGTGQLVIQYF. The CDR3 DNA reads TGCGCCAGCAGCTTGGGGACGGGACAGCTAGTCATTCAGTACTTC. The whole variable domain, remainder taken from reference TRBV5-1 and TRBJ2-4, is KAGVTQTPRYLIKTRGQQVTLSCSPISGHRSVSWYQQTPGQGLQFLFEYFSETQRNKGNFPGRFSGRQFSNSRSEMNVSTLELGDSALYLCASSLGTGQLVIQYFGAGTRLSVL.

The chain joins TRBV6-2 or TRBV6-3 to TRBJ2-2; TRBD1 might be the D (6 bases). Germline V CDR1 and CDR2: MNHEY, SVGEGT. The CDR3 is 15 amino acids. Trimming took off 0 bases at V and 7 bases at J, with 12 bases between the two ends. In nucleotides, the CDR3 is TGTGCCAGCAGTTACTCGATGGGGGCTCTCGGGGAGCTGTTTTTT. It encodes CASSYSMGALGELFF.

At least ten counts were recorded for this clonotype. The J gene is TRBJ2-5, the V gene TRBV25-1, with 10 nucleotides matching TRBD1. The CDR3 runs to 14 residues. The ends lost 6 bases at V and 0 bases at J; junction bases unmatched: 1. The germline gives CDR1 MGHDK, CDR2 SYGVNS. CDR3 DNA sequence: TGTGCCAGCAGGGACAGGGGGTACCAAGAGACCCAGTACTTC. Residues: CASRDRGYQETQYF.

V gene TRBV20-1 combines with J gene TRBJ2-7; D ambiguous. The CDR3 covers 12 residues. CDR1 and CDR2 (germline): DFQATT, SNEGSKA (reference sequence). The V and J ends lost 1 base and 6 bases respectively, with 10 bases between them. The CDR3 coding sequence is TGCAGTGCTAGAGGTTTTAGCAGCGAGCAGTACTTC. Protein sequence: CSARGFSSEQYF.

The CDR3 is CASSPVGPMNTEAFF. CDR3 DNA: TGCGCCAGCAGCCCCGTGGGACCGATGAACACTGAAGCTTTCTTT. The V and J genes are TRBV5-1 and TRBJ1-1, with D possibly being TRBD1 (5 bases). The germline V gene encodes CDR1 SGHRS and CDR2 YFSETQ. V lost 4 bases and J lost 0, with 13 bases in between. The CDR3 length is 15 residues.

This clonotype was seen a few times. This chain uses TRBV7-9 with TRBJ2-2, with 11 bases identical to TRBD1. The CDR3 sequence is 17 residues long. V was clipped by 5 bases and J by 4 bases; unmatched bases: 9. The germline CDR1 and CDR2 sequences are SEHNR and FQNEAQ (reference sequence). The chain's CDR3 is CASSLGQGARSTGELFF. CDR3 DNA sequence: TGTGCCAGCAGCCTTGGACAGGGGGCGCGATCCACCGGGGAGCTGTTTTTT.